This T cell receptor (beta chain) originates from a study of blood T cell repertoires in COVID-19. On the study more broadly: Sources were T cells, B-cell-depleted T cells, or PBMCs; the material itself was cDNA or gDNA.

The assay was immunoSEQ multiplex PCR, and TCRdb's table has in-frame clones only and misses some. The sample contains around 250,000 clones, about 80% of which appear only once. This clone was found a few times. The V gene's germline CDR1 is MNHEY and CDR2 SMNVEV (reference sequence). The CDR3 consists of 15 residues. Losses at the gene ends were 4 bases for V and 7 bases for J; bases not matched to a gene: 3. The sequence was collected from a woman over 75 with acute or convalescent COVID-19. Material: peripheral blood. This sequence joins TRBV27 and TRBJ2-1, with 14 bases that match TRBD2. The CDR3 protein is CASSSGLAGVNEQFF. The CDR3 nucleotides are TGTGCCAGCAGTTCGGGACTAGCGGGAGTAAATGAGCAGTTCTTC.